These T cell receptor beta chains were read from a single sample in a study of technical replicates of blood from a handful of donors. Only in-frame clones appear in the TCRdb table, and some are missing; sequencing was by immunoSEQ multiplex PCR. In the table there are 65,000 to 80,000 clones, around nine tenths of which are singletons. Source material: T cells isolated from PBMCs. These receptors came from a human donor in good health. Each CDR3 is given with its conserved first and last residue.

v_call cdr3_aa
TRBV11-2 CASSRLLNTEAFF
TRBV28 CASSFAPGGYNEQFF
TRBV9 CASSAHLQGYEAFF
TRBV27 CASSTIDRGTVRVLTF
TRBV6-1 CASPSRLKIYEQYF
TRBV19 CASSMIGGTLGELFF
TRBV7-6 CASSLTSGRDGEQFF
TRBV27 CASSFSAGPYEQYF
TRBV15 CATSRGGTGAYEQYF
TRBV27 CASSRAATNEKLFF
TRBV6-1 CASSEKAVNTEAFF
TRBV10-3 CAISESWQGDGELFF
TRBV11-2 CASSLGGLKNEKLFF
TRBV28 CASSPTEAAEKLFF
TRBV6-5 CASSYRAGENTGELFF
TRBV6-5 CASSYSINRGPDTQYF
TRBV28 CASSLIPSGPNTGELFF
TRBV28 CASSLLTGQNTIYF
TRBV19 CASSIRKAGDGEAFF
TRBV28 CASMGGMTEAFF
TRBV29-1 CSGTSGSTDTQYF
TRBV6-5 CASSYSGTKAFF
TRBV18 CASSPTSPGRGEQYF
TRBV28 CASSLPISWAYGYTF
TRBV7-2 CASSSSPLAGVGEQYF
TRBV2 CASSINGGGYNEQFF
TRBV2 CASNEPFTAVQYF
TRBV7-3 CASSPRDLLAGEGDINEQFF
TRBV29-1 CSAEGGASTDTQYF
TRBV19 CASSIEREGYNEQFF